This TCR beta chain was sequenced for a study of T-cell reconstitution after alpha-beta-depleted transplantation in children listed by TCRdb under 2016. Regarding the research as a whole: The study quantitatively tracked T-cell immune reconstitution after TCRalphabeta/CD19-depleted allogeneic hematopoietic cell transplantation in children using TCR repertoire profiling.

Interpreted using the paper, the treatment or condition label stands for: allogeneic hematopoietic cell transplantation with graft depleted of TCRalphabeta T cells and CD19 B cells. TCRalphabeta/CD19-depleted allogeneic hematopoietic cell grafts were given to the transplant recipients, all of whom were children. Beyond this particular receptor, the publication reports: Over subsequent months, a decline in hyperexpanded clone frequencies was noted, and after one year, T-cell counts and TCRbeta diversity were mostly ascribed to newly produced T cells. The apparently early recovery of alphabetaT-cell counts about two months after transplant reportedly depended on only several hundred rapidly expanded clones that came from non-depleted graft cells. In some patients, the high TCRbeta diversity seen at day 60 was put down to recipient T cells and intrathymic progenitors that had survived conditioning.

Turning to this clonotype: What antigen it recognizes has not been identified. No clone much larger than this one lies a single base away; base qualities are absent.

Library generation was performed with PCR. TCRdb shows the sequencer as Illumina HiSeq 2500. To normalize quantification of the TCRbeta repertoire, the TCR libraries were built with molecular barcoding that relied on unique molecular identifiers. The public sequencing data were trimmed at Q25 with fastp and processed into clonotypes with MiXCR by TCRdb, which kept only in-frame beta chains. Identical CDR3 proteins give one entry, which carries the most common genes and DNA. The sample has about a million distinct CDR3 sequences on record, roughly 29% of them singletons. The top ten clonotypes cover more than 25% of the sample. The CDR3 covers 15 residues, taking in both the cysteine and the phenylalanine. The entry retains the CDR3 DNA only, 45 bases that are in frame from base 1. The germline V end is reduced by 2 bases and the J end by 7 bases; junction bases left unmatched: 11. Based on the germline V gene (reference sequence), the CDR1 and CDR2 sequences are MNHEY and SMNVEV.

The sequence was obtained from a boy in the first two years of life who had a stem cell transplant for SCID, so the T cells may come from the graft donor. In this chain, TRBV27 is recombined with TRBJ2-7; TRBD1 fits 7 bases in the junction. Source: PBMCs, mostly from graft donor cells, taken 360 days after TCRalphabeta/CD19-depleted stem cell transplant. DNA sequence: TGTGCCAGCAGTTTAAAAGGGGGCGGTTCGCGGGAGCAGTACTTC. Its protein is CASSLKGGGSREQYF.